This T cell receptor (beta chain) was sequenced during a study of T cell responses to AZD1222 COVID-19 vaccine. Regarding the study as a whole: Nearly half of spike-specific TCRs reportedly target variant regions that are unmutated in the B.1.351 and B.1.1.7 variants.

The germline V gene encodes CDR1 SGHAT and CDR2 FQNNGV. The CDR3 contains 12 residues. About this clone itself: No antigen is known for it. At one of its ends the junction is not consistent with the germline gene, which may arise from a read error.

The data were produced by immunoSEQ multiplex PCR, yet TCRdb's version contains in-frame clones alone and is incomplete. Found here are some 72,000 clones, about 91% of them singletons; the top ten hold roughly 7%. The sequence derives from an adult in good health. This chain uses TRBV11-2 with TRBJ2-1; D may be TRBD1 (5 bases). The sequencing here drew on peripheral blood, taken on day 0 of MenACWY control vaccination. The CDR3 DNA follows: TGTGCCAGCAGCTTAGATCCAGGGATATCGGTCTTC. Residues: CASSLDPGISVF.